These T cell receptor beta chains were read from a single sample in a study of blood T cell repertoires in COVID-19. Some clones are missing from TCRdb's copy, which holds only in-frame ones; the method was immunoSEQ multiplex PCR. Among about 120,000 clones listed, 70% to 85% were seen once. The sequenced material came from peripheral blood. The receptors were gathered from a woman aged 70-85 years with acute or convalescent COVID-19. CDR3s include the opening cysteine and the closing phenylalanine or tryptophan. Fields, in order: clone size, D gene, J gene, V gene, CDR3 protein, CDR3 DNA. A D gene is named only where the DNA matches it firmly. A clone size is listed for some rows: how often the clone was seen (once, few, many), or a class if it is expanded.

few,TRBD2,TRBJ2-7,TRBV7-6,CASSLGTSGARTYEQYF,TGTGCCAGCAGCTTGGGGACTAGCGGGGCGCGAACCTACGAGCAGTACTTC
.,TRBD1,TRBJ1-4,TRBV2,CASRGWGQGNEKLFF,TGTGCCAGCAGGGGATGGGGACAGGGAAATGAAAAACTGTTTTTT
.,.,TRBJ2-5,TRBV19,CASSRHSLAGETQYF,TGTGCCAGTAGCCGTCATAGTCTAGCTGGAGAGACCCAGTACTTC
.,TRBD1,TRBJ2-7,TRBV3-1/TRBV3-2,CASSAGTGAVYEQYF,TGTGCCAGCAGTGCCGGGACAGGGGCCGTCTACGAGCAGTACTTC
.,.,TRBJ2-1,TRBV14,CASSQDSKKFF,TGTGCCAGCAGCCAGGACAGCAAGAAGTTCTTC
.,TRBD2,TRBJ2-5,TRBV30,CAWSIGLAGGATETQYF,TGTGCCTGGAGTATAGGACTAGCGGGGGGGGCCACGGAGACCCAGTACTTC
.,.,TRBJ1-5,TRBV10-3,CAISENTINQPQHF,TGTGCCATCAGTGAGAACACTATCAATCAGCCCCAGCATTTT
few,.,TRBJ2-5,TRBV18,CASSPASQNQETQYF,TGTGCCAGCTCACCAGCCTCACAAAACCAAGAGACCCAGTACTTC
.,TRBD1,TRBJ2-1,TRBV7-8,CARGGQTGAVNLSYNEQFF,TGTGCCAGGGGGGGCCAGACAGGGGCCGTCAACCTGTCCTACAATGAGCAGTTCTTC
.,TRBD1,TRBJ1-2,TRBV14,CASSPTTGGYGYTF,TGTGCCAGCAGCCCAACTACAGGGGGCTATGGCTACACCTTC
.,TRBD2,TRBJ2-4,TRBV7-2,CASSPGFSGGAKNIQYF,TGTGCCAGCAGCCCCGGGTTCAGCGGGGGGGCCAAAAACATTCAGTACTTC
.,.,TRBJ1-1,TRBV5-4,CASSLTEYTEAFF,TGTGCCAGCAGCTTGACAGAGTACACTGAAGCTTTCTTT
once,TRBD1,TRBJ2-3,TRBV6-6,CASSYLGQGSDTQYF,TGTGCCAGCAGTTACTTAGGACAGGGTTCAGATACGCAGTATTTT
.,TRBD1,TRBJ1-2,TRBV2,CASTLGGTVGQSYGYTF,TGTGCCAGCACCCTCGGCGGGACCGTGGGACAGAGCTATGGCTACACCTTC
.,.,TRBJ1-2,TRBV10-1,CASSPQYNYGYTF,TGCGCCAGCAGTCCACAGTATAACTATGGCTACACCTTC
.,.,TRBJ1-5,TRBV19,CASSPPGRANQPQHF,TGTGCCAGTAGTCCCCCCGGCAGGGCGAATCAGCCCCAGCATTTT
.,.,TRBJ2-7,TRBV6-2/TRBV6-3,CASSRLYGPYEQYF,TGTGCCAGCAGTCGACTATACGGACCCTACGAGCAGTACTTC
.,.,TRBJ1-6,TRBV10-1,CASSETRERSPLHF,TGCGCCAGCAGTGAGACCCGGGAGAGATCACCCCTCCACTTT
few,.,TRBJ2-7,TRBV21-1,CASSRNRQTYEQYF,TGTGCCAGCAGCCGGAACAGGCAGACCTACGAGCAGTACTTC
.,TRBD1,TRBJ1-2,TRBV7-2,CASSHQDRAGYGYTF,TGTGCCAGCAGCCATCAGGACAGGGCGGGGTATGGCTACACCTTC
.,.,TRBJ1-1,TRBV5-1,CASSANALGGNTEAFF,TGCGCCAGCAGCGCCAACGCCCTAGGGGGGAACACTGAAGCTTTCTTT
.,TRBD2,TRBJ2-3,TRBV7-3,CASSLVGGADTQYF,TGTGCCAGCAGCTTGGTCGGGGGGGCAGATACGCAGTATTTT
.,TRBD1,TRBJ1-4,TRBV5-1,CASSLTGEEKLFF,TGCGCCAGCAGCTTAACAGGGGAGGAAAAACTGTTTTTT
.,TRBD1,TRBJ1-3,TRBV11-2,CASSWDSNSGNTIYF,TGTGCCAGCAGCTGGGACAGTAACTCTGGAAACACCATATATTTT
once,.,TRBJ1-2,TRBV30,CAWSYRGGGVGYTF,TGTGCCTGGAGTTATAGGGGAGGCGGTGTCGGCTACACCTTC
.,TRBD1,TRBJ2-1,TRBV4-3,CASSQTQGAQYNEQFF,TGCGCCAGCAGCCAGACACAGGGGGCGCAGTACAATGAGCAGTTCTTC
once,TRBD1,TRBJ2-1,TRBV7-9,CASSTRDRETYNEQFF,TGTGCCAGCAGCACCCGGGACAGGGAAACCTACAATGAGCAGTTCTTC
.,TRBD2,TRBJ2-2,TRBV4-2,CASSQPTSGGPGELFF,TGTGCCAGCAGCCAACCTACTAGCGGGGGTCCCGGGGAGCTGTTTTTT
.,.,TRBJ1-3,TRBV6-1,CASSEAGVGNTIYF,TGTGCCAGCAGTGAAGCAGGGGTTGGAAACACCATATATTTT
.,.,TRBJ2-2,TRBV10-2,CASSDVLMGAHTGELFF,TGCGCCAGCAGTGACGTCTTGATGGGGGCGCACACCGGGGAGCTGTTTTTT
few,.,TRBJ2-1,TRBV29-1,CSVEATRDEQFF,TGCAGCGTTGAAGCGACTAGAGATGAGCAGTTCTTC
.,TRBD1,TRBJ1-1,TRBV6-1,CASSEDRGDTEAFF,TGTGCCAGCAGTGAGGACAGGGGCGACACTGAAGCTTTCTTT
.,TRBD1,TRBJ2-3,TRBV27,CASSPGQSDTDTQYF,TGTGCCAGCAGCCCGGGACAGAGCGACACAGATACGCAGTATTTT
.,TRBD2,TRBJ2-3,TRBV25-1,CASMWASGGADGTQYF,TGTGCCAGCATGTGGGCTAGCGGGGGGGCGGATGGTACGCAGTATTTT
.,.,TRBJ1-2,TRBV30,CAWSRQNYGYTF,TGTGCCTGGAGTCGACAGAACTATGGCTACACCTTC
.,TRBD1,TRBJ1-2,TRBV28,CASMTGGFYGYTF,TGTGCCAGCATGACAGGGGGCTTCTATGGCTACACCTTC
once,TRBD1,TRBJ2-1,TRBV9,CASSVTGQGDLEQFF,TGTGCCAGCAGCGTAACCGGACAGGGGGATCTTGAGCAGTTCTTC
.,TRBD1,TRBJ1-1,TRBV10-3,CAISETGGDTEAFF,TGTGCCATCAGTGAGACAGGGGGCGACACTGAAGCTTTCTTT
.,.,TRBJ2-5,TRBV5-1,CASSLFGEETQYF,TGCGCCAGCAGCTTGTTCGGGGAAGAGACCCAGTACTTC
.,.,TRBJ1-4,TRBV11-2,CASSNNRVELFF,TGTGCCAGCAGCAACAACAGGGTCGAACTGTTTTTT
once,.,TRBJ1-2,TRBV15,CATSREVMAPYYGYTF,TGTGCCACCAGCAGAGAGGTAATGGCTCCTTACTATGGCTACACCTTC